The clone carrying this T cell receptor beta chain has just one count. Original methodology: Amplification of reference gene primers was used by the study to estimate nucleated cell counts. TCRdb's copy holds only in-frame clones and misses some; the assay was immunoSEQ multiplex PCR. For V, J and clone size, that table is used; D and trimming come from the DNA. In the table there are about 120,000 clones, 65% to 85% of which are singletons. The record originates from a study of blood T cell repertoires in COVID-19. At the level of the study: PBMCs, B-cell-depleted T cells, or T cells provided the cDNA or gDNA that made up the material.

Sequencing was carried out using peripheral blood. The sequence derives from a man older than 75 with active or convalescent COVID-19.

The CDR3 DNA reads TGTGCCAGCAGTTCAAGCGAGTGGAATTCACCCCTCCACTTT. Its protein product is CASSSSEWNSPLHF. The gene calls are TRBV6-6 and TRBJ1-6; D gene ambiguous. The CDR3 consists of 14 residues. Germline V gives CDR1 MNHNY, CDR2 SVGAGI (reference sequence). Trimming took off 4 bases at V and 7 bases at J, with 11 bases between the two ends.